This is a list of T cell receptor beta chains from one sample in a study of blood T cell repertoires in COVID-19. Here immunoSEQ multiplex PCR was the method, and the copy in TCRdb shows in-frame clones only, minus some. The repertoire includes almost 95,000 clones, about 80% of them detected once, and around 6.5% sits in the top ten. Sequencing was performed on peripheral blood. The receptors derive from a man aged 60 to 75 with acute or convalescent COVID-19. Each CDR3 is given with its conserved first and last residue.

V gene,J gene,CDR3 protein
TRBV5-1,TRBJ2-7,CASSLSGGTYEQYF
TRBV7-3,TRBJ2-2,CASSLTTGGNTGELFF
TRBV5-1,TRBJ1-1,CASSYGQNEAFF
TRBV27,TRBJ2-7,CASSPTSGGTYEQYF
TRBV4-3,TRBJ2-3,CASSQGRTSGGTDTQYF
TRBV19,TRBJ2-5,CASSIMGRGYQETQYF
TRBV27,TRBJ2-5,CASSLRGQHLGTQYF
TRBV9,TRBJ2-3,CASSASGLASGYTQYF
TRBV7-3,TRBJ1-1,CASSLKGQGTEAFF
TRBV5-1,TRBJ1-1,CASRRRENTEAFF
TRBV3-1/TRBV3-2,TRBJ2-1,CASSHQSHPTSGEQFF
TRBV4-1,TRBJ1-4,CASSRLPSPRGETNEKLFF
TRBV27,TRBJ2-7,CASSPHGQGAGEQYF
TRBV7-2,TRBJ1-1,CASNRGNTEAFF
TRBV6-5,TRBJ1-1,CASSLRRQSTEAFF
TRBV5-1,TRBJ2-7,CASSPGQGADEQYF
TRBV2,TRBJ2-1,CASSEAGGQGWGNEQFF
TRBV6-2/TRBV6-3,TRBJ2-2,CASSYSLARTTGELFF
TRBV7-2,TRBJ2-2,CASSRQGGTGELFF
TRBV25-1,TRBJ1-1,CASRPPGTGSTEAFF
TRBV9,TRBJ1-2,CASSGETGTGHHTF
TRBV18,TRBJ2-1,CASSPPDRGEEQFF
TRBV13,TRBJ2-5,CASSPGLAGRETQYF
TRBV9,TRBJ2-1,CASSVTDRAYYNEQFF
TRBV3-1/TRBV3-2,TRBJ2-2,CASSLTTGTGELFF
TRBV12-5,TRBJ1-5,CASGLGQPHQPQHF
TRBV12-3/TRBV12-4,TRBJ1-1,CASSPRQGAEAFF
TRBV6-2/TRBV6-3,TRBJ1-4,CASSYTQTELNEKLFF
TRBV30,TRBJ1-6,CAWAPQVYNSPLHF
TRBV7-3,TRBJ2-1,CASSLMAGAVSSYNEQFF
TRBV9,TRBJ1-6,CASSASGGTGSPLHF
TRBV24-1,TRBJ2-1,CATSLRASRGWNEQFF
TRBV24-1,TRBJ2-3,CATSDLLGRDADTQYF
TRBV6-5,TRBJ1-1,CASSPRVTMNTEAFF
TRBV2,TRBJ1-1,CASRPRTGGDTEAFF
TRBV5-4,TRBJ1-3,CASSSATGWPGNTIYF
TRBV29-1,TRBJ1-1,CSVFRGPGDTEAFF
TRBV5-1,TRBJ1-4,CASSGGGTSTNEKLFF
TRBV5-6,TRBJ1-6,CASSLRTGGIDNSPLHF
TRBV5-1,TRBJ2-5,CASNTGGAVETQYF
TRBV5-5,TRBJ1-5,CASSMASQGQPQHF
TRBV5-1,TRBJ2-5,CASSLEAGGEETQYF
TRBV7-9,TRBJ1-2,CASSLGQGGGYTF
TRBV25-1,TRBJ1-3,CASSESGQGGTIYF
TRBV24-1,TRBJ1-4,CATSDYVQGGSEKLFF